The 2 T cell receptor beta chains given below trace back to one sample, sequenced in a study of cytomegalovirus exposure and HLA in healthy donors (dated by TCRdb to the late 2010s). Library preparation employed the immunoSEQ multiplex PCR assay. The clones in this table, taken by TCRdb from immuneACCESS, are in-frame only. Not every clone is retained; where verified, under half of the shortfall comes from an unresolved V gene, and the cause of the rest is unknown. The sample profile shows some 150,000 clones; about 88% of them were found once. Approximately 10% of the sample is in the top ten clones. What was sequenced was PBMCs. These receptors all stem from a young woman in good health and CMV-seropositive.

This chain connects TRBV9 to TRBJ2-1, with no clear D. Trimming pared 3 bases from V and 2 bases from J, leaving 9 bases between. The CDR3 runs 14 residues. Germline CDR1 SGDLS, CDR2 YYNGEE. CDR3 in amino acids: CASSGRLAYNEQFF. In DNA, the CDR3 is TGTGCCAGCAGCGGGCGACTGGCCTACAATGAGCAGTTCTTC.

This clone appeared a few times. This sequence joins TRBV28 and TRBJ2-1, with TRBD1 as a possible D gene (6 bases). This CDR3 is 10 amino acids long. The germline CDR1 and CDR2 sequences are MDHEN and SYDVKM. The ends were cut back, 4 bases at V and 11 bases at J, with 6 bases in the middle. This CDR3 reads CASSWDKQFF. The CDR3 coding sequence is TGTGCCAGCAGTTGGGACAAGCAGTTCTTC.